This T cell receptor (beta chain) is from a study of T cell clonality in common variable immunodeficiency (dated by TCRdb to between 2014 and 2017). What the research found in general, with its limitations: Increased TCRbeta clonality was found in CVID subjects compared with healthy controls (t-test p = 0.018), with the increase being most characteristic of about a third of subjects. According to the authors, finding the cause of the higher clonality in CVID would require sequencing the repertoires of T cell subpopulations. CVID TCRbeta sequences reportedly showed fewer deletions and N-nucleotide insertions and lacked highly modified clones with 13 or more V deletions. Correlations of repertoire features with clinical complications were constrained by heterogeneity among patients within the CVID cohort. CVID subjects shared fewer TCRbeta clones with each other than healthy controls did (p < 0.0001). Despite equal DNA input, controls averaged approximately 82,000 unique sequences per sample versus around 30,000 in CVID samples.

The CDR3 goes from the cysteine to the phenylalanine over 18 residues. Shown are 45 bases from within the CDR3, in frame from base 1. CDR1 SGHDN and CDR2 FVKESK were looked up in the germline V gene. Trimming leaves V shorter by 5 bases and J shorter by 0 bases, with the junction holding 8 bases beyond the gene matches. Most CVID patients and most healthy controls were of Caucasian heritage. From each donor, about 4.5 to 9 ml of heparinized peripheral whole blood was collected. TCRbeta CDR3 repertoires were sequenced from genomic DNA of adults with common variable immune deficiency (CVID) and healthy adult controls. There were 22 healthy adult volunteers in the control group (approximately 12 female and roughly 10 male), ranging in age from about 23 to 75 years, with a mean age of roughly 32. To isolate peripheral blood mononuclear cells, diluted blood was subjected to density centrifugation over Hypaque 1077 or Ficoll-Paque. Genomic DNA was obtained from unsorted mononuclear cells through either Qiagen column purification or a centrifugation-based method.

For sequencing input, CVID and control samples contributed equivalent amounts of genomic DNA. For every sample, a 60 bp segment covering the rearranged TCRbeta CDR3 region was amplified and then sequenced. The immunoSEQ assay, a bias-corrected multiplex PCR with high-throughput sequencing, was employed for TCRbeta amplification. In the original analysis: Every unique nucleotide sequence was considered a clone and was annotated with V, D and J genes, copy number and frequency. Sequences were labeled productive if in frame, and non-productive if out of frame or containing stop codons. As previously described, clonality was calculated on the basis of Shannon's entropy. Mean CDR3 Kyte-Doolittle hydropathy was derived from the predicted amino acid sequences of productive clones. Scaled V gene usage was hierarchically clustered using Manhattan distance and complete linkage with the R hclust function. Clone sharing by CDR3 amino acid sequence was assessed by resampling 12 repertoires per group over 100 rounds. The repertoires were screened for 70 published EBV-specific TCRbeta sequences and roughly 240 published CMV-specific TCRbeta sequences. Analysis left out a couple of CVID samples that produced under 10,000 sequences, so about 41 CVID repertoires remained. TCRdb took this table from immuneACCESS and kept in-frame rearrangements with V and J called. Such tables lack part of the clones; where checked against another copy, unresolved V genes explain under half of the gap, and the rest is unexplained. The DNA gave D and trimming, while V, J and clone size come from that table. This sample holds some 30,000 clones in total, without any singletons. The ten largest clonotypes hold about 4.5% of the sample.

This clone was picked up many times. Its antigen is currently not known. The read is 3 residues too short to cover the CDR3 end, so that end is filled in from the germline J gene. The sequence joins TRBV14 to TRBJ2-1; a stretch of 12 junction bases matches TRBD2. The sequenced sample consisted of peripheral blood mononuclear cells. This clonotype was obtained from a person aged 18 to 70 in good health. The CDR3: CASSLLAGGASSYNEQFF. CDR3 bases read: TGTGCCAGCAGCTTACTAGCGGGAGGCGCCTCCTCCTACAATGAG.